The 30 T cell receptor beta chains in this list originate from one sample, sequenced in a study of T cell responses to AZD1222 COVID-19 vaccine (dated by TCRdb to the early 2020s). The library came from the immunoSEQ multiplex PCR assay. This immuneACCESS table, as held by TCRdb, lists in-frame sequences with V and J called but not all clones. Of the missing ones, under half trace to an unresolved V gene in checked studies; the others have no known cause. A total of 40,000 to 65,000 clones appear in this sample, around 84% of them only once. The ten largest clones represent roughly 30% of the sample. Sample time point, as interpreted from the label and publication: baseline before first vaccination. Sequencing used peripheral blood, obtained on day 0 of AZD1222 vaccination. The receptors originated from an adult in good health.

The rearrangement joins TRBV19 to TRBJ1-1, with 9 bases matching TRBD1. The CDR3 is 13 residues long. J gave up 7 bases and V 5 bases, and 5 bases lay outside the gene matches. Germline V gene lookup returns CDR1 LNHDA and CDR2 SQIVND (reference sequence). CDR3 nucleotide sequence: TGTGCCAGTAGTGTCACAGGGGGCGTTGAAGCTTTCTTT. Translation: CASSVTGGVEAFF.

V is TRBV7-9 and J is TRBJ2-7, with D hard to call. The V gene lost 5 bases and the J gene lost 0 bases, with 2 bases spanning the gap. CDR3 size: 11 residues. Germline lookup yields CDR1 SEHNR and CDR2 FQNEAQ (reference sequence). The CDR3 sequence: CASSVSYEQYF. The DNA for the CDR3 is TGTGCCAGCAGCGTCTCCTACGAGCAGTACTTC.

The chain employs TRBV5-4 and TRBJ1-1; 7 nucleotides match TRBD1. Germline loops: CDR1 SGHNT, CDR2 YYREEE (reference sequence). The CDR3 is 14 amino acids. Trimming took 3 bases from V and 7 from J; bases not matched to a gene: 9. The CDR3 loop reads CASSSQQGFGEAFF. For the CDR3, the DNA is TGTGCCAGCAGCTCTCAACAGGGGTTCGGTGAAGCTTTCTTT.

This chain uses TRBV6-5 with TRBJ1-6; 10 bases fit TRBD1. This CDR3 contains 14 residues. The junction had 5 bases not matched to a gene; V was cut back by 7 bases and J by 8 bases. The germline gives CDR1 MNHEY, CDR2 SVGAGI. The CDR3 protein is CASIRDRGYSPLHF. The CDR3 coding sequence is TGTGCCAGCATCCGGGACAGGGGTTATTCACCCCTCCACTTT.

The CDR3 nucleotides are TGTGCCAGCAGTTTAAGACTGAATTCACCCCTCCACTTT. It specifies CASSLRLNSPLHF. The chain carries TRBV12-3 or TRBV12-4 and TRBJ1-6; the D is unclear. The CDR3 contains 13 residues. The V end lost 2 bases, the J end lost 7 bases, and 6 bases lay between the germline ends.

The V gene is TRBV7-9, the J gene TRBJ1-1, with 7 positions matching TRBD1. Trimming removed 5 bases from V and 4 bases from J; junction bases left unmatched: 10. This CDR3 contains 15 residues. Per the germline V gene, CDR1 is SEHNR and CDR2 is FQNEAQ (reference sequence). The CDR3 DNA sequence: TGTGCCAGCAGCAAACAGGGGAGTGACATCACTGAAGCTTTCTTT. This translates into CASSKQGSDITEAFF.

This chain joins TRBV9 and TRBJ2-1, with 12 bases matching TRBD2. Germline assignment: CDR1 SGDLS and CDR2 YYNGEE. The CDR3 length is 16 residues. V shed 4 bases and J 7 bases; nucleotides not matched to a gene: 9. This CDR3 reads CASSTRTSGMGNEQFF. For the CDR3, the DNA is TGTGCCAGCAGCACGCGGACTAGCGGGATGGGGAATGAGCAGTTCTTC.

The rearrangement joins TRBV10-2 to TRBJ2-3; D is uncertain. The V and J ends lost 7 bases and 1 base respectively, with 12 bases between them. The germline V gene encodes CDR1 WSHSY and CDR2 SAAADI. The CDR3 has 14 residues. CDR3 amino acids: CASTNPDRTDTQYF. CDR3 DNA sequence: TGCGCCAGCACCAATCCAGACCGCACAGATACGCAGTATTTT.

V usage is TRBV18 and J usage is TRBJ2-1, with TRBD2 identical over 13 bases. Germline trimming cut 3 bases from V and 7 bases from J; bases unmatched to any gene: 3. Germline V gene sequence: CDR1 KGHSH, CDR2 LQKENI. The CDR3 has 15 residues. The chain's CDR3 is CASSPTSGRRNEQFF. The CDR3 DNA sequence: TGTGCCAGCTCACCGACTAGCGGGAGGAGGAATGAGCAGTTCTTC.

The gene calls are TRBV2 and TRBJ1-6; D is ambiguous. The CDR3 sequence is 13 residues long. V was cut by 0 bases and J by 11 bases, with 8 bases left in between. Looked up from germline, CDR1 is SNHLY and CDR2 is FYNNEI. The CDR3 DNA reads as TGTGCCAGCAGTGAAGCGCATGGGACACCCCTCCACTTT. Translated, it gives CASSEAHGTPLHF.

This clone was seen just once. This chain joins TRBV10-1 and TRBJ1-2; 7 positions match TRBD1. Losses at the gene ends were 2 bases for V and 6 bases for J; bases not matched to a gene: 3. The CDR3 is made up of 13 amino acids. Per germline, CDR1 WNHNN and CDR2 SYGVQD (reference sequence). CDR3 sequence reads: CASSERQGDGYTF. CDR3 nucleotide sequence: TGCGCCAGCAGTGAGAGACAGGGAGATGGCTACACCTTC.

V gene TRBV28 combines with J gene TRBJ1-2, with D unclear. V lost 7 bases and J 7 bases, leaving 7 bases between the germline ends. In germline, CDR1 is MDHEN, CDR2 SYDVKM. This CDR3 comprises 10 residues. CDR3 nucleotides: TGTGCCAGCATCCCGGGTGGCTACACCTTC. This translates into CASIPGGYTF.

V usage is TRBV5-1 and J usage is TRBJ2-3; TRBD1 aligns across 12 bases. The CDR3 totals 16 residues. Germline V lookup: CDR1 SGHRS, CDR2 YFSETQ. Unmatched junction bases numbered 3, after V lost 0 bases and J lost 4 bases. CDR3 sequence: CASSLGDRGPADTQYF. The CDR3 DNA is TGCGCCAGCAGCTTGGGGGACAGGGGGCCAGCAGATACGCAGTATTTT. The complete variable domain, with remaining parts taken from reference TRBV5-1 and TRBJ2-3, reads KAGVTQTPRYLIKTRGQQVTLSCSPISGHRSVSWYQQTPGQGLQFLFEYFSETQRNKGNFPGRFSGRQFSNSRSEMNVSTLELGDSALYLCASSLGDRGPADTQYFGPGTRLTVL.

This clone was observed a single time. The chain links TRBV6-4 to TRBJ2-1; TRBD2 matches 8 bases. The CDR3 totals 17 residues. Trimming at V came to 5 bases and at J to 6 bases, leaving 15 bases not matched to a gene. Germline CDR1 and CDR2: MRHNA and SNTAGT. CDR3 DNA sequence: TGTGCCAGCAGTTTCCACCGGACTAGCTCCTCAAGCAATGAGCAGTTCTTC. This translates into CASSFHRTSSSSNEQFF.

This chain connects TRBV18 to TRBJ2-7, with D unresolved. Germline V gene lookup returns CDR1 KGHSH and CDR2 LQKENI. V lost 2 bases and J lost 0, with 8 bases in between. This CDR3 has 14 residues. The CDR3 coding sequence is TGTGCCAGCTCACCAGGGTACTCCTCCTACGAGCAGTACTTC. Translating it yields CASSPGYSSYEQYF.

The chain links TRBV25-1 to TRBJ2-7, with unresolved D. CDR1 is MGHDK and CDR2 is SYGVNS in the germline V gene. Trimming pared 5 bases from V and 0 bases from J, leaving 8 bases between. The CDR3 spans 13 residues. The CDR3 nucleotides read TGTGCCAGCAGTTCGGACGACTCCTACGAGCAGTACTTC. Protein product: CASSSDDSYEQYF.

The J gene is TRBJ1-2, the V gene TRBV18, with 7 bases fitting TRBD1. This CDR3 has 16 amino acids. Germline V gene sequence: CDR1 KGHSH, CDR2 LQKENI. V lost 4 bases, J lost 3 bases, and 11 bases stayed unmatched. The CDR3 region is CASSRGTAVSDYGYTF. The CDR3 DNA reads TGTGCCAGCTCACGCGGGACAGCCGTTTCGGACTATGGCTACACCTTC.

J is TRBJ1-1 and V is TRBV21-1. TRBV21-1 counts as a pseudogene. The CDR3 consists of 15 residues. DNA of the CDR3: TGTGCCAGCAGCAATTCGAGGCCCAACCGGCGTGAAGCTTTCTTT. Its translation is CASSNSRPNRREAFF.

The DNA of the CDR3 is TGTGCCAGCAGCGCGCAGCCGGGACTAGCGGGAGAAGAGCAGTACTTC. The encoded protein is CASSAQPGLAGEEQYF. This chain uses TRBV5-5 with TRBJ2-7; TRBD2 aligns across 14 bases. V trimming: 4 bases; J trimming: 7 bases; junction bases outside the gene matches: 10. The germline CDR1 and CDR2 sequences are SGHKS and YYEKEE (reference sequence). The CDR3 has 16 residues.

The rearrangement uses TRBV19 and TRBJ1-3, with unresolved D. The V gene lost 7 bases and the J gene lost 0 bases, with 13 bases spanning the gap. The CDR3 runs 15 residues. In germline, CDR1 is LNHDA, CDR2 SQIVND (reference sequence). Written as DNA, the CDR3 is TGTGCCAGTACCATAAGCCCCTCCTCTGGAAACACCATATATTTT. Protein sequence: CASTISPSSGNTIYF.

CDR3 coding DNA: TGTGCCAGCAATCTGGGGGGACAGGAGAACACCGGGGAGCTGTTTTTT. It specifies CASNLGGQENTGELFF. The chain links TRBV28 to TRBJ2-2, with 8 bases fitting TRBD1. Germline loops: CDR1 MDHEN, CDR2 SYDVKM. The CDR3 contains 16 residues. V shed 7 bases and J 1 base; nucleotides not matched to a gene: 8.

This chain uses TRBV29-1 with TRBJ1-2; D is unclear. Germline V gives CDR1 SQVTM, CDR2 ANQGSEA. The CDR3 length is 12 residues. The V gene lost 0 bases and the J gene lost 3 bases, with 5 bases spanning the gap. DNA for the CDR3: TGCAGCGTTGAAGAGGCGGACTATGGCTACACCTTC. Amino acid sequence: CSVEEADYGYTF.

This clone was seen only once. This chain uses TRBV7-2 with TRBJ1-1, with a possible D match to TRBD1 (5 bases). Germline V gene sequence: CDR1 SGHTA, CDR2 FQGNSA. The CDR3 extends over 15 amino acids. V lost 2 bases, J lost 0 bases, and 10 bases lay in between. CDR3 sequence: CASSLFRGMNTEAFF. In DNA form, the CDR3 reads TGTGCCAGCAGCTTATTTAGGGGAATGAACACTGAAGCTTTCTTT.

This sequence joins TRBV24-1 and TRBJ1-5; weak D call: TRBD1 (5 bases). V was pared by 3 bases and J by 6 bases, with 17 bases between. The CDR3 is made up of 16 amino acids. Germline CDR1 and CDR2: KGHDR and SFDVKD. The CDR3 is CATSDLREGSGQPQHF. For the CDR3, the DNA is TGTGCCACCAGTGATCTCCGGGAGGGGTCTGGTCAGCCCCAGCATTTT.

CDR3 sequence: CASSSAGQTEAFF. The CDR3 DNA is TGTGCCAGTAGTTCGGCGGGGCAGACTGAAGCTTTCTTT. The chain recombines TRBV19 with TRBJ1-1; weak D call: TRBD1 (5 bases). Trimming cost V 5 bases and J 5 bases, with 12 bases left between them. CDR1 and CDR2 from the germline V gene are LNHDA and SQIVND (reference sequence). The CDR3 sequence is 13 residues long.

This chain links TRBV11-2 with TRBJ2-2; TRBD1 agrees at 7 bases. CDR1 and CDR2 (germline): SGHAT, FQNNGV. V shed 1 base, J shed 6 bases, and the junction held 5 bases outside the gene matches. This CDR3 region has 15 residues. The CDR3 DNA reads TGTGCCAGCAGCTTAGGGAACAGGGGCTCCGGGGAGCTGTTTTTT. Its translation is CASSLGNRGSGELFF.

The J gene is TRBJ2-5, the V gene TRBV5-7; TRBD2 matches 11 bases. TRBV5-7 is an ORF, and what it does is uncertain. After removal of 0 bases from V and 4 bases from J, the junction contained 11 bases not matched to a gene. This CDR3 region has 18 residues. CDR3 amino acids: CASSLGPSGRLTRETQYF. The CDR3 coding sequence is TGTGCCAGCAGCTTGGGTCCTAGCGGGAGGTTAACGCGAGAGACCCAGTACTTC.

The rearrangement joins TRBV11-2 to TRBJ1-6, with 7 bases matching TRBD1. CDR1 and CDR2 (germline): SGHAT, FQNNGV. Trimming at V came to 5 bases and at J to 7 bases, leaving 5 bases not matched to a gene. There are 14 residues in the CDR3. In DNA, the CDR3 is TGTGCCAGCAGCCGTAGGGGGCAAAATTCACCCCTCCACTTT. This encodes CASSRRGQNSPLHF.

This clone was seen only a few times. The chain recombines TRBV7-9 with TRBJ2-2, with 12 bases identical to TRBD2. V shed 3 bases and J 4 bases; nucleotides not matched to a gene: 3. Germline CDR1 and CDR2: SEHNR and FQNEAQ (reference sequence). This CDR3 is 16 amino acids long. The CDR3 DNA reads as TGTGCCAGCAGCTTGAGGACTAGCGGGATCACCGGGGAGCTGTTTTTT. Protein product: CASSLRTSGITGELFF.

The sample holds one count of this clone. CDR3 amino acids: CASRALDQSGSPLHF. CDR3 coding DNA: TGTGCCAGCAGGGCCTTGGACCAAAGTGGTTCACCCCTCCACTTT. The V gene is TRBV2, the J gene TRBJ1-6; D is ambiguous. This CDR3 spans 15 amino acids. Germline loops: CDR1 SNHLY, CDR2 FYNNEI. Deletions cut 6 bases from V and 9 bases from J, with 18 bases between.